Detailed here is one T cell receptor beta chain. Antigen unknown. Study conclusions and caveats: The TCR gene usage of tumor memory CD4+ T cells clustered together with blood and lymph node memory CD4+ cells and with lymph node naive CD4+ cells.

Trimming left V 4 bases short and J 3 bases short, with 13 bases between. This CDR3 has 14 amino acids. Germline lookup yields CDR1 SGHAT and CDR2 FQNNGV. Full-length variable regions came from constant-region reverse primers plus semi-nested Nested Universal Primer A PCR. MiXCR, run by TCRdb on the 5' RACE reads, gives a single entry per CDR3 protein. The table shows 45,000 to 55,000 distinct CDR3 sequences, with approximately 23% occurring only once. The sequenced material came from tumor-infiltrating naive CD4+ T cells sorted from the breast tumor. Subset of the sample: naive CD4+ T cells, CD4+CD45RA+CD25-. V is TRBV11-2 and J is TRBJ2-7, with D tentatively TRBD1 (6 bases). The TCR comes from a female donor with breast cancer. The CDR3 bases are TGTGCCAGCAGCTCCTCGGACAGACACTACGAGCAGTACTTC. Its protein is CASSSSDRHYEQYF.